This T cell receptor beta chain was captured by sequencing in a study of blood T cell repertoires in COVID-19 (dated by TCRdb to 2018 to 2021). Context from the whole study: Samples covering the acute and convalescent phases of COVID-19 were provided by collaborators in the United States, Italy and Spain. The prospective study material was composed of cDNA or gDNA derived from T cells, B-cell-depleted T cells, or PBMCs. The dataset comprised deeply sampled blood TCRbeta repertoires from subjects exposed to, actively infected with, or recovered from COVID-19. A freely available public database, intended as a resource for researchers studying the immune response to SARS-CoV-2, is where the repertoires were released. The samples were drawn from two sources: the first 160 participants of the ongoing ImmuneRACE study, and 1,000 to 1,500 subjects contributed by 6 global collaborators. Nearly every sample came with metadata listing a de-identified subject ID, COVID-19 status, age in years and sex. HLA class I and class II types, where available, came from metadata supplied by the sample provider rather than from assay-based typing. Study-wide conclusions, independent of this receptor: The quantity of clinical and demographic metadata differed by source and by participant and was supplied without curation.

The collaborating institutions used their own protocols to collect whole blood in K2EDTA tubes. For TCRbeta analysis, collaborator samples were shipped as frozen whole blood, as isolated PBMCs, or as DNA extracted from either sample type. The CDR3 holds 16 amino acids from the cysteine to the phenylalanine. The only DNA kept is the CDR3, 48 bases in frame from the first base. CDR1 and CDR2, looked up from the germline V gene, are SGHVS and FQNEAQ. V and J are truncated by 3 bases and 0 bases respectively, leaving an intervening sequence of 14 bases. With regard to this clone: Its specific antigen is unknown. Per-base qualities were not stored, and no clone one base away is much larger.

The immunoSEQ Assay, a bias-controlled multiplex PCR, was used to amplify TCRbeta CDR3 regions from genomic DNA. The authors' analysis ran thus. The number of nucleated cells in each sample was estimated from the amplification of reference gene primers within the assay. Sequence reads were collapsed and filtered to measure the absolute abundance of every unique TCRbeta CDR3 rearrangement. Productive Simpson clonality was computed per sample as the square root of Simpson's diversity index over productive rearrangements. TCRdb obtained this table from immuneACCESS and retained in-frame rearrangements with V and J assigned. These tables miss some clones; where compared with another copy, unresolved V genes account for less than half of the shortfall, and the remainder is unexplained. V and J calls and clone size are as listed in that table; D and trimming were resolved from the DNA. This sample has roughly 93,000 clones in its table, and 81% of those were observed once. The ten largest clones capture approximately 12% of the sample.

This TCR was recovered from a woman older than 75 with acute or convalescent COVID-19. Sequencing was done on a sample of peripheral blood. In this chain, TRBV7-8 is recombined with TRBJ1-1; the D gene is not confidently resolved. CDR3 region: CASSFGDGRLNTEAFF. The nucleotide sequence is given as TGTGCCAGCAGCTTCGGCGATGGCAGGTTGAACACTGAAGCTTTCTTT. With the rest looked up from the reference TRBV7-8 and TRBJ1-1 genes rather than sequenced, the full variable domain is GAGVSQSPRYKVAKRGQDVALRCDPISGHVSLFWYQQALGQGPEFLTYFQNEAQLDKSGLPSDRFFAERPEGSVSTLKIQRTQQEDSAVYLCASSFGDGRLNTEAFFGQGTRLTVV.